The rows below give T cell receptor beta chains drawn from one sample of a study of shared T cell receptors in the human thymus. Profiled with immunoSEQ multiplex PCR; TCRdb holds only in-frame clones, not every one. The profile shows more than 550,000 clones, about 89% of them singletons. Separately, the same data were catalogued under a study of human thymus T cells.

Sequenced input: thymocytes. The receptors were sampled from a boy less than two years old with a congenital heart defect. Both conserved end residues are part of each CDR3.

v_call,j_call,cdr3_length,cdr3_aa
TRBV28,TRBJ2-1,13,CASSWTSLNEQFF
TRBV6-1,TRBJ2-3,18,CASSEGFRTSGEEDTQYF
TRBV19,TRBJ2-1,14,CASQRGSSYNEQFF
TRBV5-1,TRBJ2-2,16,CASSPEGGRRAGELFF
TRBV28,TRBJ1-6,13,CASGRITDSPLHF
TRBV11-2,TRBJ1-2,16,CASSLGVRQVDYGYTF
TRBV5-1,TRBJ2-6,19,CASSRGRDSSFSGANVLTF
TRBV30,TRBJ2-1,16,CAWRVRPHRGRNEQFF
TRBV13,TRBJ2-7,21,CASSRLRTPWAHNISTYEQYF
TRBV28,TRBJ1-3,18,CASSLRPYRGKSGNTIYF
TRBV7-9,TRBJ1-6,17,CASSLGGGRSYNSPLHF
TRBV5-1,TRBJ2-7,12,CASRGGTHEQYF
TRBV28,TRBJ1-2,15,CASSLEQRGSYGYTF
TRBV6-6,TRBJ2-5,16,CASIILSSVIQETQYF
TRBV30,TRBJ2-1,15,CAWSGLASSYNEQFF
TRBV6-7,TRBJ2-7,14,CASRVDRVIHEQYF
TRBV28,TRBJ1-1,21,CASSYPRGQADLHLLHTEAFF
TRBV15,TRBJ2-7,15,CATSREGQGAYEQYF
TRBV6-1,TRBJ1-6,14,CASSVNKMVSPLHF
TRBV12-5,TRBJ2-5,16,CASGLPLAGGGETQYF
TRBV19,TRBJ2-7,16,CASSRTSGRASYEQYF
TRBV5-1,TRBJ2-3,18,CASSSTSYGRLVTDTQYF
TRBV6-5,TRBJ2-3,14,CASSLAGSTDTQYF
TRBV5-5,TRBJ2-7,17,CASSCTGTGGGIYEQYF
TRBV15,TRBJ2-7,12,CATSRTGVEQYF
TRBV27,TRBJ1-1,15,CASSPPDREYTEAFF
TRBV19,TRBJ2-2,17,CASIKQGLAGAVGELFF
TRBV7-9,TRBJ2-3,15,CAGRAFLADPDTQYF
TRBV13,TRBJ2-7,17,CASSSFSAGINSYEQYF
TRBV19,TRBJ1-1,14,CASSLPGQATEAFF
TRBV27,TRBJ1-5,15,CASSLGAWANQPQHF
TRBV4-3,TRBJ2-6,18,CASSQLGVLHSGANVLTF
TRBV5-4,TRBJ1-1,15,CASSSADRPNTEAFF